This T cell receptor (beta chain) was sequenced in a study of spatial heterogeneity in lung cancer. The wider study: Samples were obtained from 70 or so donors, all untreated early-stage non-small cell lung cancer patients. Sequencing was performed on follow-up PBMC samples when available, collected at a median of approximately two years after resection. Study results and limitations: There were more appearances of ubiquitous expanded tumor TCRs in blood at resection than at follow-up.

A unique molecular identifier was attached to every TCR cDNA molecule. TCRdb reanalysed the 5' RACE reads using MiXCR and keeps one entry per CDR3 protein. The sample carries approximately 50,000 distinct CDR3 sequences, roughly 7.4% recorded once. Germline loops: CDR1 SGHDN, CDR2 FVKESK. Deletions cut 1 base from V and 1 base from J, with 12 bases between. The CDR3 is made up of 16 amino acids. For this clonotype: The target antigen is unknown.

Time point noted: blood at routine non-recurrence follow-up after resection. Unsorted tumor, nontumor lung tissue or cryopreserved PBMC supplied the whole RNA. The rearrangement uses TRBV14 and TRBJ2-3; TRBD1 or TRBD2 may be the D gene (5 bases each). The sequencing here drew on PBMCs, taken at follow-up. The TCR sequence derives from a female donor with early-stage non-small cell lung cancer. CDR3 sequence (DNA): TGTGCCAGCAGCCAAGGCAGGGACCAACGCACAGATACGCAGTATTTT. It translates to CASSQGRDQRTDTQYF.